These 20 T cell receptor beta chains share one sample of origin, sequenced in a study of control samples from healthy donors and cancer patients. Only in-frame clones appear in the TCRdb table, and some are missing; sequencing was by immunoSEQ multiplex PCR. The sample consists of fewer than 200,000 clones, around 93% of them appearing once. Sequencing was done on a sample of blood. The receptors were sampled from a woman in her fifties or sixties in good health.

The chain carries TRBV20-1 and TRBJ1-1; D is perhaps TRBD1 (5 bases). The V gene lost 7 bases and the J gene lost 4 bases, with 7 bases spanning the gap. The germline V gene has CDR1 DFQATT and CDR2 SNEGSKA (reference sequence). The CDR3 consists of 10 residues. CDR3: CSGGSTEAFF. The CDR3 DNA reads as TGCAGTGGGGGCAGCACTGAAGCTTTCTTT.

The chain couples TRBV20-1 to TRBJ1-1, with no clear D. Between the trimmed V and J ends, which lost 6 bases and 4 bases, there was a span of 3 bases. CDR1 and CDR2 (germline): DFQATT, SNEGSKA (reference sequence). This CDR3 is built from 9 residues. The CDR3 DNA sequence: TGCAGTGCAGGCACTGAAGCTTTCTTT. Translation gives CSAGTEAFF.

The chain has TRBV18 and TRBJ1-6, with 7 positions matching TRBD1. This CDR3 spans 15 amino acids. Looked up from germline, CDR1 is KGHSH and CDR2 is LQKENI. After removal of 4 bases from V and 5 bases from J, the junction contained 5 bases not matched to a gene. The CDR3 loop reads CASSQRDSNNSPLHF. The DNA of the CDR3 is TGTGCCAGCTCACAACGGGACAGTAATAATTCACCCCTCCACTTT. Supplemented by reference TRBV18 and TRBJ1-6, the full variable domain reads NAGVMQNPRHLVRRRGQEARLRCSPMKGHSHVYWYRQLPEEGLKFMVYLQKENIIDESGMPKERFSAEFPKEGPSILRIQQVVRGDSAAYFCASSQRDSNNSPLHFGNGTRLTVT.

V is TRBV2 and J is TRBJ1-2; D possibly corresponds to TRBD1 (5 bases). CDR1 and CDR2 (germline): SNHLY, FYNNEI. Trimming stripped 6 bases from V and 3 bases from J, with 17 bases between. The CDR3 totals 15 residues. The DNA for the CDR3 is TGTGCCAGCAGCCTTACAGGAGACCCTTACTATGGCTACACCTTC. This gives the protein CASSLTGDPYYGYTF.

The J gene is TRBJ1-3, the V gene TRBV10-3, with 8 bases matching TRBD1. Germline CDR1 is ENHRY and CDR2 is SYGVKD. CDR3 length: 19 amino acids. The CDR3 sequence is CTTTPRDRSDWGSGNTIYF. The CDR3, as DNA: TGTACCACCACTCCCCGGGACAGGTCGGATTGGGGCTCTGGAAACACCATATATTTT.

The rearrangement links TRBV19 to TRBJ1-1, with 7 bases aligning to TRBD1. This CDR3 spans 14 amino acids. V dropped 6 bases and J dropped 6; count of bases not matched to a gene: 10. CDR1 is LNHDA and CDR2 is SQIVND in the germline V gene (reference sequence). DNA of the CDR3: TGTGCCAGTAGCGAAAACAGGGGTTGGTCTGAAGCTTTCTTT. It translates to CASSENRGWSEAFF.

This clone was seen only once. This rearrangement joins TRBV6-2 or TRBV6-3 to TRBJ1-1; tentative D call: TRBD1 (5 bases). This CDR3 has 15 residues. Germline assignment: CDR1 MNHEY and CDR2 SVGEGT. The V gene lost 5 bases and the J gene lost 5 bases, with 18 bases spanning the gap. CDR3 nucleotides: TGTGCCAGCAGTAGGGCAGGGTTCGGAGGAACTGAAGCTTTCTTT. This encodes CASSRAGFGGTEAFF.

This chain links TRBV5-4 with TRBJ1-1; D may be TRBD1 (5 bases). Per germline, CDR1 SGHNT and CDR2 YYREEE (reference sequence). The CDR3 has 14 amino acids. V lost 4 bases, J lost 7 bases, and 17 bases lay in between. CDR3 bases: TGTGCCAGCAGCCTGGACCGCCGTGGGGGTGAAGCTTTCTTT. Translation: CASSLDRRGGEAFF.

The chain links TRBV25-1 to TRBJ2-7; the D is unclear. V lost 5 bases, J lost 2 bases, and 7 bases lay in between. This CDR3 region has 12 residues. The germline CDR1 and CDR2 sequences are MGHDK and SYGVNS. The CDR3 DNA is TGTGCCAGCAGTCGTCAGACCTACGAGCAGTACTTC. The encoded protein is CASSRQTYEQYF.

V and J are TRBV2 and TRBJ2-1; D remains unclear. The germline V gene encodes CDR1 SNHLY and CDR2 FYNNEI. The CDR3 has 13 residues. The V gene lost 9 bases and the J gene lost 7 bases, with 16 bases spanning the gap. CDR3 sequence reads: CASSGQTRNEQFF. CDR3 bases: TGTGCCAGTTCCGGGCAAACACGGAATGAGCAGTTCTTC.

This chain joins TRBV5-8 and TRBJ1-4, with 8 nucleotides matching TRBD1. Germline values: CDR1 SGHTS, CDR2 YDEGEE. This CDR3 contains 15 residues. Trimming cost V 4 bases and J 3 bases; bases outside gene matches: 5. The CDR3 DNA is TGTGCCAGCAGCAATCCGGGACAGGCTAATGAAAAACTGTTTTTT. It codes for CASSNPGQANEKLFF.

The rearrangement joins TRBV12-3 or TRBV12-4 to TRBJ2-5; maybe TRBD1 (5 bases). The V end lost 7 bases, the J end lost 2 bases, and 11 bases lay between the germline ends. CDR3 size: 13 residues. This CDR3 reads CASTLPGQETQYF. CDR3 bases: TGTGCCAGCACCCTGCCAGGGCAAGAGACCCAGTACTTC.

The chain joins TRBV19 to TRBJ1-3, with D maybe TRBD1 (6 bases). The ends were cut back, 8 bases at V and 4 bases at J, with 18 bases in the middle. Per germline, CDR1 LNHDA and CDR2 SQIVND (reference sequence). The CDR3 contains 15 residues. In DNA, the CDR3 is TGTGCCAGTGTTAACGGGGGGCAATCAGGAAACACCATATATTTT. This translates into CASVNGGQSGNTIYF.

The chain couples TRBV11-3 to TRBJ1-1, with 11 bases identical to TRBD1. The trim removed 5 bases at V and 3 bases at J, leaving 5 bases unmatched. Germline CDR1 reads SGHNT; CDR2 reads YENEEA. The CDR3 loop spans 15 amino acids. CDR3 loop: CASSPGQGADTEAFF. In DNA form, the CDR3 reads TGTGCCAGCAGCCCAGGACAGGGGGCCGACACTGAAGCTTTCTTT.

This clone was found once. The CDR3 sequence is CASSQQSVGADTQYF. CDR3 DNA sequence: TGTGCCAGCAGCCAACAAAGCGTTGGGGCGGATACGCAGTATTTT. V gene TRBV3-1 (or the pseudogene TRBV3-2) combines with J gene TRBJ2-3; maybe TRBD1 (5 bases). Germline CDR1 is LGHDT and CDR2 is YNNKEL (reference sequence). The CDR3 is 15 residues long. The ends were cut back, 2 bases at V and 6 bases at J, with 15 bases in the middle.

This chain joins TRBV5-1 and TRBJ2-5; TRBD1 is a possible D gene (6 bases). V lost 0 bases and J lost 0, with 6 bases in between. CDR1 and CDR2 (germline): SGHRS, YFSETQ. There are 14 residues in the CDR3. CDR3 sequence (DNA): TGCGCCAGCAGCTTGGGGGACAACCAAGAGACCCAGTACTTC. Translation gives CASSLGDNQETQYF.

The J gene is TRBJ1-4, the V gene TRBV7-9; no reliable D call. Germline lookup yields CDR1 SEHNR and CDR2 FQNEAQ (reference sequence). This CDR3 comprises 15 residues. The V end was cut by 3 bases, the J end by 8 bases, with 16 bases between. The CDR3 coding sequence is TGTGCCAGCAGCTTTCAGTCCGGTTTGGAGGAAAAACTGTTTTTT. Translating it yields CASSFQSGLEEKLFF.

CDR3 in amino acids: CSVDLPKAGAFF. The CDR3 DNA sequence: TGCAGCGTTGACCTGCCAAAAGCGGGGGCTTTCTTT. The V gene is TRBV29-1, the J gene TRBJ1-1; no clear D. Trimming pared 3 bases from V and 11 bases from J, leaving 16 bases between. The length of the CDR3 is 12 residues. The V gene's germline CDR1 is SQVTM and CDR2 ANQGSEA. Variable domain in full (rest from reference TRBV29-1 and TRBJ1-1): SAVISQKPSRDICQRGTSLTIQCQVDSQVTMMFWYRQQPGQSLTLIATANQGSEATYESGFVIDKFPISRPNLTFSTLTVSNMSPEDSSIYLCSVDLPKAGAFFGQGTRLTVV.

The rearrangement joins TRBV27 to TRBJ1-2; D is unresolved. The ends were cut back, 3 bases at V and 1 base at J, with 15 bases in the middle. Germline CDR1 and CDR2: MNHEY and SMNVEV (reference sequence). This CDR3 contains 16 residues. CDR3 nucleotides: TGTGCCAGCAGTTTCAAAAACAGTAACCATAACTATGGCTACACCTTC. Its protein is CASSFKNSNHNYGYTF.

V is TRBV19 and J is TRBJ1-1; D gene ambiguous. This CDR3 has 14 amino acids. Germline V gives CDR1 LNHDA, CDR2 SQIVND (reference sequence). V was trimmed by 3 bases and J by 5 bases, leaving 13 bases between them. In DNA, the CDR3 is TGTGCCAGTAGTATTGGTGGTTCGGGGACTGAAGCTTTCTTT. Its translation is CASSIGGSGTEAFF. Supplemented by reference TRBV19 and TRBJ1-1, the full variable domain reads DGGITQSPKYLFRKEGQNVTLSCEQNLNHDAMYWYRQDPGQGLRLIYYSQIVNDFQKGDIAEGYSVSREKKESFPLTVTSAQKNPTAFYLCASSIGGSGTEAFFGQGTRLTVV.